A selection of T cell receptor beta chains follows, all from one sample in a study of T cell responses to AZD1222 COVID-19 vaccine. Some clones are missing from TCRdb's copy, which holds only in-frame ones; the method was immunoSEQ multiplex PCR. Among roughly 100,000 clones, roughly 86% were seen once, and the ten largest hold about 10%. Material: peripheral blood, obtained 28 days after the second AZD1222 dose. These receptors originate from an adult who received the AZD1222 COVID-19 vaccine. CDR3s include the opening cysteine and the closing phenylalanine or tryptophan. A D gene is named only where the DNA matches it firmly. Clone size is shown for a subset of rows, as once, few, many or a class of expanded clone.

cdr3_aa: CASSVDGNRGGTEAFF
cdr3_nt: TGTGCCAGCAGCGTAGATGGGAACAGGGGAGGAACTGAAGCTTTCTTT
clone_size: once
j_call: TRBJ1-1
v_call: TRBV9
d_call: TRBD1

cdr3_aa: CASSLSADYGYTF
cdr3_nt: TGTGCCAGCAGTTTATCAGCAGACTATGGCTACACCTTC
clone_size: NA
j_call: TRBJ1-2
v_call: TRBV28
d_call: NA

cdr3_aa: CASSQGSTNTGELFF
cdr3_nt: TGCGCCAGCAGCCAAGGGAGCACCAACACCGGGGAGCTGTTTTTT
clone_size: NA
j_call: TRBJ2-2
v_call: TRBV4-1
d_call: NA

cdr3_aa: CATSRDRANYGYTF
cdr3_nt: TGTGCCACCAGCAGAGACCGAGCTAACTATGGCTACACCTTC
clone_size: NA
j_call: TRBJ1-2
v_call: TRBV15
d_call: NA

cdr3_aa: CASSTTGVGFYGYTF
cdr3_nt: TGTGCCAGCAGCACGACAGGGGTCGGCTTCTATGGCTACACCTTC
clone_size: NA
j_call: TRBJ1-2
v_call: TRBV7-3
d_call: TRBD1

cdr3_aa: CASSLNRAYEQYF
cdr3_nt: TGTGCCAGCAGTTTGAACAGAGCCTACGAGCAGTACTTC
clone_size: few
j_call: TRBJ2-7
v_call: TRBV12-3/TRBV12-4
d_call: NA

cdr3_aa: CASSLKGEDYGYTF
cdr3_nt: TGTGCCAGCAGCCTCAAAGGGGAAGACTATGGCTACACCTTC
clone_size: NA
j_call: TRBJ1-2
v_call: TRBV7-9
d_call: NA

cdr3_aa: CATNSQGPLYEQYF
cdr3_nt: TGTGCCACCAATTCGCAGGGGCCCCTCTACGAGCAGTACTTC
clone_size: NA
j_call: TRBJ2-7
v_call: TRBV2
d_call: NA

cdr3_aa: CASRVQGATGANVLTF
cdr3_nt: TGTGCCAGCAGAGTACAGGGGGCTACTGGGGCCAACGTCCTGACTTTC
clone_size: NA
j_call: TRBJ2-6
v_call: TRBV28
d_call: TRBD1

cdr3_aa: CASTPPLRDTEAFF
cdr3_nt: TGTGCCAGCACCCCACCCCTCCGGGACACTGAAGCTTTCTTT
clone_size: NA
j_call: TRBJ1-1
v_call: TRBV2
d_call: NA

cdr3_aa: CASSLIGNTIYF
cdr3_nt: TGTGCCAGCAGTTTAATTGGAAACACCATATATTTT
clone_size: NA
j_call: TRBJ1-3
v_call: TRBV12-3/TRBV12-4
d_call: NA

cdr3_aa: CASRLDAQGEQFF
cdr3_nt: TGCGCCAGCAGGTTGGACGCACAGGGTGAGCAGTTCTTC
clone_size: NA
j_call: TRBJ2-1
v_call: TRBV5-1
d_call: NA

cdr3_aa: CASSDRGGETQYF
cdr3_nt: TGTGCCAGTAGCGACAGGGGAGGGGAGACCCAGTACTTC
clone_size: NA
j_call: TRBJ2-5
v_call: TRBV19
d_call: NA

cdr3_aa: CASSRFGGIAFF
cdr3_nt: TGTGCCAGCAGCCGGTTCGGGGGTATAGCTTTCTTT
clone_size: NA
j_call: TRBJ1-1
v_call: TRBV5-6
d_call: NA

cdr3_aa: CASSRSHTEAFF
cdr3_nt: TGTGCCAGCAGCCGGAGTCACACTGAAGCTTTCTTT
clone_size: once
j_call: TRBJ1-1
v_call: TRBV7-2
d_call: NA

cdr3_aa: CASSVEADDRPYEQYF
cdr3_nt: TGTGCCAGCAGCGTAGAGGCGGACGACCGCCCCTACGAGCAGTACTTC
clone_size: NA
j_call: TRBJ2-7
v_call: TRBV9
d_call: NA

cdr3_aa: CASSGPRDEKLFF
cdr3_nt: TGTGCCAGCAGCGGACCCAGGGATGAAAAACTGTTTTTT
clone_size: NA
j_call: TRBJ1-4
v_call: TRBV3-1/TRBV3-2
d_call: NA

cdr3_aa: CASLRTEAFF
cdr3_nt: TGTGCCAGCCTTCGGACGGAAGCTTTCTTT
clone_size: once
j_call: TRBJ1-1
v_call: TRBV28
d_call: NA

cdr3_aa: CASSPYSRQETQYF
cdr3_nt: TGTGCCAGTAGTCCCTACAGCCGCCAAGAGACCCAGTACTTC
clone_size: NA
j_call: TRBJ2-5
v_call: TRBV19
d_call: NA

cdr3_aa: CATAGGLYNSPLHF
cdr3_nt: TGTGCCACTGCGGGGGGGCTCTATAATTCACCCCTCCACTTT
clone_size: NA
j_call: TRBJ1-6
v_call: TRBV27
d_call: NA

cdr3_aa: CASSESRGDFAYEQYF
cdr3_nt: TGTGCCAGCAGTGAAAGCAGGGGGGACTTTGCCTACGAGCAGTACTTC
clone_size: NA
j_call: TRBJ2-7
v_call: TRBV6-1
d_call: NA

cdr3_aa: CASSLRGYEQYF
cdr3_nt: TGTGCCAGCAGCTTACGTGGCTACGAGCAGTACTTC
clone_size: NA
j_call: TRBJ2-7
v_call: TRBV7-2
d_call: NA

cdr3_aa: CASSSLAESTDTQYF
cdr3_nt: TGCGCCAGCAGCTCCCTAGCGGAGAGCACAGATACGCAGTATTTT
clone_size: NA
j_call: TRBJ2-3
v_call: TRBV5-1
d_call: TRBD2

cdr3_aa: CASSWSRNSPLHF
cdr3_nt: TGTGCCAGCAGTTGGTCACGCAATTCACCCCTCCACTTT
clone_size: few
j_call: TRBJ1-6
v_call: TRBV27
d_call: NA

cdr3_aa: CASLRGGTGKAFF
cdr3_nt: TGTGCCAGCCTGCGGGGGGGGACAGGGAAAGCTTTCTTT
clone_size: few
j_call: TRBJ1-1
v_call: TRBV27
d_call: TRBD1

cdr3_aa: CASSGQGHTEAFF
cdr3_nt: TGTGCCAGCAGTGGGCAGGGACACACTGAAGCTTTCTTT
clone_size: few
j_call: TRBJ1-1
v_call: TRBV2
d_call: NA

cdr3_aa: CASSTTGTNYEQYF
cdr3_nt: TGTGCCAGCAGCACTACCGGGACTAACTACGAGCAGTACTTC
clone_size: NA
j_call: TRBJ2-7
v_call: TRBV27
d_call: TRBD2

cdr3_aa: CASSLGAGTVNSPLHF
cdr3_nt: TGCGCCAGCAGCTTGGGGGCAGGGACTGTTAATTCACCCCTCCACTTT
clone_size: few
j_call: TRBJ1-6
v_call: TRBV5-1
d_call: NA

cdr3_aa: CASSGRRGALGAEAFF
cdr3_nt: TGTGCCAGCAGTGGGCGGAGGGGGGCGCTGGGGGCTGAAGCTTTCTTT
clone_size: NA
j_call: TRBJ1-1
v_call: TRBV27
d_call: NA

cdr3_aa: CASSAVVGTGELFF
cdr3_nt: TGTGCCAGCAGCGCTGTCGTCGGCACCGGGGAGCTGTTTTTT
clone_size: NA
j_call: TRBJ2-2
v_call: TRBV14
d_call: NA

cdr3_aa: CATSPDSLLGDTQYF
cdr3_nt: TGTGCCACCAGCCCGGACAGCCTTTTGGGAGATACGCAGTATTTT
clone_size: NA
j_call: TRBJ2-3
v_call: TRBV15
d_call: NA

cdr3_aa: CASSFWRGAGGTGTGELFF
cdr3_nt: TGTGCCAGCAGCTTCTGGCGGGGGGCGGGAGGCACGGGGACCGGGGAGCTGTTTTTT
clone_size: NA
j_call: TRBJ2-2
v_call: TRBV27
d_call: TRBD2

cdr3_aa: CASSFEGPQYF
cdr3_nt: TGTGCCAGCAGCTTTGAGGGACCGCAGTATTTT
clone_size: NA
j_call: TRBJ2-3
v_call: TRBV11-1
d_call: NA

cdr3_aa: CSASLIHPLSYEQYF
cdr3_nt: TGCAGTGCTAGTTTAATCCATCCACTCTCCTACGAGCAGTACTTC
clone_size: once
j_call: TRBJ2-7
v_call: TRBV20-1
d_call: NA

cdr3_aa: CSVNPPGGGQREQFF
cdr3_nt: TGCAGCGTCAACCCCCCGGGGGGGGGCCAGAGGGAGCAGTTCTTC
clone_size: NA
j_call: TRBJ2-1
v_call: TRBV29-1
d_call: TRBD2

cdr3_aa: CASNPGQMNTGELFF
cdr3_nt: TGTGCCAGCAACCCGGGACAGATGAACACCGGGGAGCTGTTTTTT
clone_size: few
j_call: TRBJ2-2
v_call: TRBV2
d_call: TRBD1

cdr3_aa: CAAAVQGRPTDTQYF
cdr3_nt: TGTGCCGCGGCCGTTCAGGGGAGGCCCACAGATACGCAGTATTTT
clone_size: NA
j_call: TRBJ2-3
v_call: TRBV2
d_call: NA

cdr3_aa: CASSLLPAGGGADTQYF
cdr3_nt: TGCGCCAGCAGTCTCTTACCAGCGGGAGGTGGGGCAGATACGCAGTATTTT
clone_size: NA
j_call: TRBJ2-3
v_call: TRBV5-1
d_call: TRBD2

cdr3_aa: CASSLGGQTNEKLFF
cdr3_nt: TGCGCCAGCAGCTTGGGGGGACAGACTAATGAAAAACTGTTTTTT
clone_size: NA
j_call: TRBJ1-4
v_call: TRBV5-1
d_call: TRBD1

cdr3_aa: CASSPSGVADTQYF
cdr3_nt: TGTGCCAGCAGCCCCTCCGGGGTCGCAGATACGCAGTATTTT
clone_size: NA
j_call: TRBJ2-3
v_call: TRBV4-2
d_call: NA

cdr3_aa: CATSTGTANTEAFF
cdr3_nt: TGTGCCACCAGCACTGGGACAGCGAACACTGAAGCTTTCTTT
clone_size: once
j_call: TRBJ1-1
v_call: TRBV15
d_call: TRBD1

cdr3_aa: CASSLENTGELFF
cdr3_nt: TGTGCCAGCAGTCTTGAGAACACCGGGGAGCTGTTTTTT
clone_size: NA
j_call: TRBJ2-2
v_call: TRBV2
d_call: NA

cdr3_aa: CASSIWGTQYF
cdr3_nt: TGTGCCAGCAGTATCTGGGGTACGCAGTATTTT
clone_size: NA
j_call: TRBJ2-3
v_call: TRBV2
d_call: NA

cdr3_aa: CASSLFSQPQHF
cdr3_nt: TGTGCCAGCAGTTTATTTAGCCAGCCCCAGCATTTT
clone_size: once
j_call: TRBJ1-5
v_call: TRBV28
d_call: NA

cdr3_aa: CASSWTGFLLAKNIQYF
cdr3_nt: TGTGCCAGCAGTTGGACAGGGTTTTTATTAGCCAAAAACATTCAGTACTTC
clone_size: NA
j_call: TRBJ2-4
v_call: TRBV2
d_call: TRBD1

cdr3_aa: CASSYVGGAGPYGYTF
cdr3_nt: TGTGCCAGCAGCTACGTAGGGGGCGCGGGTCCCTATGGCTACACCTTC
clone_size: once
j_call: TRBJ1-2
v_call: TRBV5-4
d_call: TRBD1

cdr3_aa: CASGIGRNYEQYF
cdr3_nt: TGTGCCAGCGGGATCGGGCGGAACTACGAGCAGTACTTC
clone_size: NA
j_call: TRBJ2-7
v_call: TRBV28
d_call: NA

cdr3_aa: CASSSAGRGGGQPQHF
cdr3_nt: TGTGCCAGCTCATCGGCGGGTCGAGGGGGCGGACAGCCCCAGCATTTT
clone_size: NA
j_call: TRBJ1-5
v_call: TRBV18
d_call: TRBD1

cdr3_aa: CASSISGTVTYEQYF
cdr3_nt: TGTGCCAGCAGTATTTCAGGGACCGTTACCTACGAGCAGTACTTC
clone_size: NA
j_call: TRBJ2-7
v_call: TRBV28
d_call: NA

cdr3_aa: CASSLGTTYNEQFF
cdr3_nt: TGTGCCAGCAGTTTGGGGACTACCTACAATGAGCAGTTCTTC
clone_size: NA
j_call: TRBJ2-1
v_call: TRBV27
d_call: TRBD2

cdr3_aa: CASSGVEDNTQYF
cdr3_nt: TGTGCCAGCAGTGGGGTAGAAGATAATACGCAGTATTTT
clone_size: once
j_call: TRBJ2-3
v_call: TRBV2
d_call: NA

cdr3_aa: CASSGNWGETQYF
cdr3_nt: TGTGCCAGCAGCGGTAACTGGGGAGAGACCCAGTACTTC
clone_size: NA
j_call: TRBJ2-5
v_call: TRBV7-9
d_call: NA

cdr3_aa: CASSTRLAGGYRETQYF
cdr3_nt: TGTGCCAGTAGTACTAGACTAGCGGGGGGGTACCGGGAGACCCAGTACTTC
clone_size: few
j_call: TRBJ2-5
v_call: TRBV19
d_call: TRBD2

cdr3_aa: CAAGSGYQETQYF
cdr3_nt: TGTGCCGCAGGGAGTGGGTACCAAGAGACCCAGTACTTC
clone_size: NA
j_call: TRBJ2-5
v_call: TRBV5-4
d_call: NA

cdr3_aa: CASRERGTSVRIGEKLFF
cdr3_nt: TGTGCCAGCAGGGAAAGAGGGACGAGCGTTCGTATCGGTGAAAAACTGTTTTTT
clone_size: NA
j_call: TRBJ1-4
v_call: TRBV6-1
d_call: NA

cdr3_aa: CASSVALPGDTQYF
cdr3_nt: TGTGCCAGCAGCGTAGCCCTACCTGGGGATACGCAGTATTTT
clone_size: NA
j_call: TRBJ2-3
v_call: TRBV9
d_call: NA

cdr3_aa: CASCPAGTLCEQFF
cdr3_nt: TGTGCCAGCTGCCCCGCCGGGACTCTTTGTGAGCAGTTCTTC
clone_size: NA
j_call: TRBJ2-1
v_call: TRBV27
d_call: NA

cdr3_aa: CASSPGTGKFGYTF
cdr3_nt: TGTGCCAGCAGTCCCGGGACAGGGAAATTTGGCTACACCTTC
clone_size: NA
j_call: TRBJ1-2
v_call: TRBV25-1
d_call: TRBD1